Listed below are T cell receptor beta chains from one sample, sequenced in a study of shared clonotypes between healthy human individuals. Produced via immunoSEQ multiplex PCR; TCRdb's table is partial and in-frame only. The sample has about 1 million clones, roughly 80% seen once. Sequencing was done on a sample of memory CD4+ T cells sorted from blood. These receptors were collected from a young man in good health. Each CDR3 is given with its conserved first and last residue. Each record gives: D gene, V gene, clone size, J gene, CDR3 DNA, CDR3 protein. The D gene is left open where the match is weak. Not all rows give a size; the values are once, few, many and, for expanded clones, a class.

>NA|TRBV5-1|NA|TRBJ2-1
TGCGCCAGCAGCTTCGACGGGACGGGTAGGAATGAGCAGTTCTTC
CASSFDGTGRNEQFF
>TRBD1|TRBV7-2|NA|TRBJ1-1
TGTGCCAGCAGCTACCTGGGACAGGGGGCCTTAAACACTGAAGCTTTCTTT
CASSYLGQGALNTEAFF
>NA|TRBV5-1|NA|TRBJ1-1
TGCGCCAGCAGCTTGGTCGGGGGCGCCACTGAAGCTTTCTTT
CASSLVGGATEAFF
>TRBD1|TRBV15|NA|TRBJ1-1
TGTGCCACCAGCAGAGATGCCGGACAGGGGGCAAGGCGGGCTGAAGCTTTCTTT
CATSRDAGQGARRAEAFF
>NA|TRBV10-2|few|TRBJ1-6
TGCGCCAGCAGTGATTTCAGGGGAAATAATTCACCCCTCCACTTT
CASSDFRGNNSPLHF
>NA|TRBV20-1|NA|TRBJ2-3
TGCAGTGCTCCCCTCCTTGGTACGCAGTATTTT
CSAPLLGTQYF
>NA|TRBV2|many|TRBJ1-1
TGTGCCAGCAGTAAACAGGTTTCCACTGAAGCTTTCTTT
CASSKQVSTEAFF
>NA|TRBV5-6|NA|TRBJ1-5
TGTGCCAGCAGCTTGGGAACGTATAGCAATCAGCCCCAGCATTTT
CASSLGTYSNQPQHF
>TRBD1|TRBV7-9|once|TRBJ1-2
TGTGCCAGCAGCGTCCCGACAGGGAACTATGGCTACACCTTC
CASSVPTGNYGYTF
>NA|TRBV30|NA|TRBJ1-4
TGTGCCTGGAGTGTATCGAGTGGGCCTAATGAAAAACTGTTTTTT
CAWSVSSGPNEKLFF
>TRBD1|TRBV2|NA|TRBJ1-1
TGTGCCAGCAGTGAGGGGACAGGGGTCACTGAAGCTTTCTTT
CASSEGTGVTEAFF
>TRBD2|TRBV2|NA|TRBJ2-2
TGTGCCAGCAGTGGACAGCGGGGGGTTGGCACCGGGGAGCTGTTTTTT
CASSGQRGVGTGELFF
>NA|TRBV28|NA|TRBJ1-5
TGTGCCAGCAGTTTATACACGGGCAATCAGCCCCAGCATTTT
CASSLYTGNQPQHF
>NA|TRBV6-5|NA|TRBJ1-1
TGTGCCCGCCGGGGGCACACTGAAGCTTTCTTT
CARRGHTEAFF
>TRBD1|TRBV6-5|NA|TRBJ2-7
TGTGCCAGCAGTTCCGCCGGGACAGGGAGCTCCTACGAGCAGTACTTC
CASSSAGTGSSYEQYF